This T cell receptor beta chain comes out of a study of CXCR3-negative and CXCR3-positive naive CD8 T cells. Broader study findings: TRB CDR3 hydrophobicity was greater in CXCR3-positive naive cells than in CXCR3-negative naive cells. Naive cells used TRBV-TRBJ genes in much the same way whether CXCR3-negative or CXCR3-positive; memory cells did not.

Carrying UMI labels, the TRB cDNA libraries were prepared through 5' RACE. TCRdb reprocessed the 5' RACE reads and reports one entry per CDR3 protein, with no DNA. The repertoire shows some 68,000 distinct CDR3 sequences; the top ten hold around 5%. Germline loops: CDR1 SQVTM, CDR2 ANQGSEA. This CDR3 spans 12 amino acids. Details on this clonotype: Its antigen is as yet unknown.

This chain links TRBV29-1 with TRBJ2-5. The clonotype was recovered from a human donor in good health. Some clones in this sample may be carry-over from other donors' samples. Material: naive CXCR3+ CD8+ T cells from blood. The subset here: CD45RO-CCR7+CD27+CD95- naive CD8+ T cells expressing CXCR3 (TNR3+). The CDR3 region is CSADWVQETQYF.